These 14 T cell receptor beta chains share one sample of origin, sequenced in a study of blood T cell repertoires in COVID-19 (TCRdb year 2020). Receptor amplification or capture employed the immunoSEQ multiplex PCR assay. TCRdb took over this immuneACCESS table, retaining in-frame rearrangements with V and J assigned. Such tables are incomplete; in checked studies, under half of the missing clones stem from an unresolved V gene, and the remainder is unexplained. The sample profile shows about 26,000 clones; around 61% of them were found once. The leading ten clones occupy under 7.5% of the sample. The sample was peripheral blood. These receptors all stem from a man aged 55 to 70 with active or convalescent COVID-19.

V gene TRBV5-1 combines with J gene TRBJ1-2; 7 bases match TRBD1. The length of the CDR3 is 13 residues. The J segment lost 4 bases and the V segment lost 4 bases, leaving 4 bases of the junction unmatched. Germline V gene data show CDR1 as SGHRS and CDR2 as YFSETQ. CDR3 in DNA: TGCGCCAGCAGCGCAGGGACAGCCTATGGCTACACCTTC. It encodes CASSAGTAYGYTF.

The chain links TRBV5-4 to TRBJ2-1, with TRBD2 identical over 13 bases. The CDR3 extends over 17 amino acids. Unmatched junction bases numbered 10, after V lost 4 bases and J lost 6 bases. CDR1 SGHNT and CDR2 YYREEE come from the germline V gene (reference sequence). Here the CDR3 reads CASSTLLAGGPGNEQFF. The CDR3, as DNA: TGTGCCAGCAGCACGCTACTAGCGGGAGGGCCTGGCAATGAGCAGTTCTTC.

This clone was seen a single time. The CDR3, as DNA: TGTGCCAGCAGCGAGGCGGGACTCCAAAACAATGAGCAGTTCTTC. Translated: CASSEAGLQNNEQFF. The rearrangement joins TRBV28 to TRBJ2-1; D is possibly TRBD2 (6 bases). CDR1 is MDHEN and CDR2 is SYDVKM in the germline V gene. CDR3 length equals 15 residues. V was pared by 6 bases and J by 5 bases, with 17 bases between.

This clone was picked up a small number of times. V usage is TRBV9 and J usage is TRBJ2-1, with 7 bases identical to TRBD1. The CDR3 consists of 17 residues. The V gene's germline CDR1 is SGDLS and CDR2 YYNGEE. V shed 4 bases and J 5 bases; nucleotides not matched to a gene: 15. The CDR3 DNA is TGTGCCAGCAGCCCACCCCCGGGCAGGGGGAGAAACAATGAGCAGTTCTTC. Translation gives CASSPPPGRGRNNEQFF.

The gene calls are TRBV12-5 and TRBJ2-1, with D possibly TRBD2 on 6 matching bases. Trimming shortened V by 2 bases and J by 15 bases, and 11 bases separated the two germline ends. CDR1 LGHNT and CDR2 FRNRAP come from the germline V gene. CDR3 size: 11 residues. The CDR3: CASGLRSGLFF. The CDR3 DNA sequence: TGTGCTAGTGGTTTGAGGAGCGGGCTGTTCTTC.

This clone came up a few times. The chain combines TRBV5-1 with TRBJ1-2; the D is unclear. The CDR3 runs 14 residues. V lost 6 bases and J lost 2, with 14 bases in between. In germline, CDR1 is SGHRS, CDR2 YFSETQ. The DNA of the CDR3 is TGCGCCAGCACCCCGAGTCCCGGGAACTATGGCTACACCTTC. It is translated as CASTPSPGNYGYTF.

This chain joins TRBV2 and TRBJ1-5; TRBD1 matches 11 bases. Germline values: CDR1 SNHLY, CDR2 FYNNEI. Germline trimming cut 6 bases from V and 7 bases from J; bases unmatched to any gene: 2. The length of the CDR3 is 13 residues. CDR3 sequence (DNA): TGTGCCAGCAGGGGGACAGGGGGACAGCCCCAGCATTTT. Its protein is CASRGTGGQPQHF.

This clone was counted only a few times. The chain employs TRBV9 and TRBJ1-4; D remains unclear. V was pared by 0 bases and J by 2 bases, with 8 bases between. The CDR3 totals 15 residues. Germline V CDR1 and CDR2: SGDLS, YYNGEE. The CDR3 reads CASSVAMGTNEKLFF. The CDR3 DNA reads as TGTGCCAGCAGCGTAGCTATGGGCACTAATGAAAAACTGTTTTTT.

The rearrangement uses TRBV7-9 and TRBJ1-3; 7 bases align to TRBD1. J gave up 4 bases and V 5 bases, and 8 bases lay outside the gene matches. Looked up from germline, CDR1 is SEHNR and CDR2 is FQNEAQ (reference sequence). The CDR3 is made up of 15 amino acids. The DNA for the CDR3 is TGTGCCAGCAGCCGGACAGGTACCTCGGGAAACACCATATATTTT. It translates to CASSRTGTSGNTIYF.

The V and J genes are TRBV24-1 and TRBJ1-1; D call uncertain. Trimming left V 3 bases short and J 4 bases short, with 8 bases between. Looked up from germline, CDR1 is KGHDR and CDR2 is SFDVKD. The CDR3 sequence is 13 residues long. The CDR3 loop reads CATSDRGGTEAFF. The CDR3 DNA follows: TGTGCCACCAGTGATCGGGGAGGCACTGAAGCTTTCTTT.

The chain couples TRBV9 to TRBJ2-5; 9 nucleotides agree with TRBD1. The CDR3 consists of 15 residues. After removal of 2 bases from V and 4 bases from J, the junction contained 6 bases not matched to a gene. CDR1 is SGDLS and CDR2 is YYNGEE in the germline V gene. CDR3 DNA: TGTGCCAGCAGCGTGGGGACAGGGACGCGAGAGACCCAGTACTTC. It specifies CASSVGTGTRETQYF.

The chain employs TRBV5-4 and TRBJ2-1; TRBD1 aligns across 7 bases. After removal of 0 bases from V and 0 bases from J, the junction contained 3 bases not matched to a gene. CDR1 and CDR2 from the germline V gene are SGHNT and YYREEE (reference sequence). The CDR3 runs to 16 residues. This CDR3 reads CASSLGTGRSYNEQFF. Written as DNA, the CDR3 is TGTGCCAGCAGCTTGGGGACAGGCCGCTCCTACAATGAGCAGTTCTTC. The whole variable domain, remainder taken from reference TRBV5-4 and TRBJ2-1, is ETGVTQSPTHLIKTRGQQVTLRCSSQSGHNTVSWYQQALGQGPQFIFQYYREEENGRGNFPPRFSGLQFPNYSSELNVNALELDDSALYLCASSLGTGRSYNEQFFGPGTRLTVL.

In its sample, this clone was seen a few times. As DNA, the CDR3 is TGCGCCAGCAGCGCTAGGACAGCTAACTATGGCTACACCTTC. Translating it yields CASSARTANYGYTF. The rearrangement joins TRBV5-1 to TRBJ1-2; TRBD1 might be the D (6 bases). The germline V gene encodes CDR1 SGHRS and CDR2 YFSETQ. V lost 4 bases to trimming and J lost 0 bases, with 10 bases between them. The CDR3 sequence is 14 residues long.

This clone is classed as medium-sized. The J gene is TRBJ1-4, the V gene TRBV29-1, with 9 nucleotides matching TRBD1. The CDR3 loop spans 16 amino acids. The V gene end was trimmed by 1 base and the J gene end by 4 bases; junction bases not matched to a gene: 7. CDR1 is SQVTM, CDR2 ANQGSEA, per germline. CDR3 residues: CSVEVPGQGRNEKLFF. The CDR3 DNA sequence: TGCAGCGTTGAAGTCCCGGGACAGGGCCGTAATGAAAAACTGTTTTTT. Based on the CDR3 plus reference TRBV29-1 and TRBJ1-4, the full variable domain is SAVISQKPSRDICQRGTSLTIQCQVDSQVTMMFWYRQQPGQSLTLIATANQGSEATYESGFVIDKFPISRPNLTFSTLTVSNMSPEDSSIYLCSVEVPGQGRNEKLFFGSGTQLSVL.